This is a list of T cell receptor beta chains from one sample in a study of blood T cells in healthy people across ages. Using its own MiXCR run on the 5' RACE reads, TCRdb lists one record per CDR3 protein. This sample has 550,000 to 600,000 distinct CDR3 sequences, with less than 60% found just once. The specimen sequenced was blood. The receptor set was obtained from a man at least 80 years old in good health. Each CDR3 is given with its conserved first and last residue. Fields, in order: clone size, J gene, D gene, V gene, CDR3 protein. The D gene is left open where the match is weak. The size of a clone is reported for some rows only, either as once, few or many, or as a class for expanded clones.

size: .; J: TRBJ2-1; D: .; V: TRBV7-7; CDR3: CASSRDLYNEQFF
size: .; J: TRBJ2-3; D: .; V: TRBV5-1; CDR3: CASSFWGTSTDTQYF
size: few; J: TRBJ1-2; D: TRBD1; V: TRBV20-1; CDR3: CSATEGAPGGYGYTF
size: .; J: TRBJ1-4; D: .; V: TRBV9; CDR3: CASSPRGQSNNEKLFF
size: .; J: .; D: .; V: TRBV7-2; CDR3: CASSVGTNLNEQYF
size: once; J: TRBJ1-2; D: .; V: TRBV7-9; CDR3: CASSVDSASAYTF
size: .; J: TRBJ2-1; D: .; V: TRBV29-1; CDR3: CSVVAESSYNEQFF
size: .; J: TRBJ2-1; D: .; V: TRBV11-1; CDR3: CASSPSRPRSYNEQFF
size: few; J: TRBJ2-6; D: TRBD1; V: TRBV7-2; CDR3: CASSLAGTGTGANVLTF
size: few; J: TRBJ2-5; D: TRBD2; V: TRBV12-3/TRBV12-4; CDR3: CASSLGLRAGGRQETQYF
size: many; J: TRBJ2-7; D: .; V: TRBV6-5; CDR3: CASSTAHEQYF
size: few; J: TRBJ2-3; D: TRBD2; V: TRBV20-1; CDR3: CSARDLSSGSVVQPDTQYF
size: once; J: TRBJ2-3; D: .; V: TRBV11-2; CDR3: CASSLQSGVADTQYF
size: few; J: TRBJ2-7; D: .; V: TRBV7-9; CDR3: CAVPQGREQYF
size: few; J: TRBJ2-3; D: .; V: TRBV3-1; CDR3: CASSQGLADTQYF
size: .; J: TRBJ1-6; D: TRBD1; V: TRBV4-2; CDR3: CASSQVARGYNSPLHF
size: .; J: TRBJ2-7; D: TRBD2; V: TRBV3-1; CDR3: CASSHSGRVSYEQYF
size: .; J: TRBJ2-7; D: .; V: TRBV6-2/TRBV6-3; CDR3: CASRQPGTNFAEQYF
size: few; J: TRBJ2-7; D: .; V: TRBV7-2; CDR3: CASSGEIYEQYF
size: .; J: TRBJ2-5; D: TRBD2; V: TRBV7-2; CDR3: CASSLAASGVLGEQYF
size: .; J: TRBJ2-1; D: TRBD2; V: TRBV7-6; CDR3: CASSLTAGVINEQFF
size: many; J: TRBJ2-3; D: TRBD2; V: TRBV6-1; CDR3: CASSALAGGLRTDTQYF
size: .; J: TRBJ2-1; D: .; V: TRBV7-8; CDR3: CASSARAANNKQFF
size: .; J: TRBJ2-1; D: TRBD2; V: TRBV10-3; CDR3: CATSLAGGPGDEQFF
size: .; J: TRBJ2-7; D: .; V: TRBV5-5; CDR3: CASSLEVRASGRLYEQYF
size: few; J: TRBJ2-1; D: .; V: TRBV21-1; CDR3: CASSRVGSGRAGSYNEQFF
size: .; J: TRBJ1-4; D: .; V: TRBV7-9; CDR3: CASSTMDWQGGEKLFF
size: .; J: TRBJ2-4; D: TRBD2; V: TRBV29-1; CDR3: CSVVTSGALAKNIQYF
size: .; J: TRBJ1-2; D: .; V: TRBV27; CDR3: CASTAGGRTGYTF
size: .; J: TRBJ2-7; D: TRBD2; V: TRBV7-7; CDR3: CASSFSGGVTYEQYF
size: .; J: TRBJ2-5; D: TRBD2; V: TRBV7-3; CDR3: CASSLRGGRAVQETQYF
size: .; J: TRBJ2-7; D: TRBD1; V: TRBV11-3; CDR3: CASSARQGAWDEQYF
size: .; J: TRBJ2-2; D: .; V: TRBV20-1; CDR3: CSARVSRTNTGELFF
size: .; J: TRBJ1-1; D: .; V: TRBV4-3; CDR3: CASSQLISSDTEAFF
size: .; J: TRBJ2-7; D: .; V: TRBV7-2; CDR3: CASSFHDGPYEQYF